Listed below are T cell receptor beta chains from one sample, sequenced in a study of technical replicates of blood from a few donors. This table comes from immunoSEQ multiplex PCR, and its TCRdb copy is limited to in-frame clones, with some not included. The table records some 70,000 clones, nearly 97% of them present only once. The specimen sequenced was T cells isolated from PBMCs. The receptors come from a human donor in good health. The CDR3 runs from the conserved cysteine through the conserved F or W. A D gene is named only where the DNA matches it firmly. Rows may omit the clone size; those that give it use once, few, many or a size class.

TRBV25-1,TRBJ1-1,.,TRBD1,CASSRGVGTGISEAFF,TGTGCCAGCTCCAGGGGAGTCGGGACAGGGATTTCTGAAGCTTTCTTT
TRBV4-1,TRBJ1-1,.,.,CASSQDPGGLSHF,TGCGCCAGCAGCCAAGATCCGGGGGGCCTATCCCACTTT
TRBV5-1,TRBJ1-1,.,.,CASSLGFGESPEAFF,TGCGCCAGCAGCTTAGGATTCGGAGAGAGCCCCGAAGCTTTCTTT
TRBV2,TRBJ1-3,once,.,CASSETKGNTIYF,TGTGCCAGCAGTGAAACGAAGGGGAACACCATATATTTT
TRBV9,TRBJ2-2,.,.,CASSLHQITGELFF,TGTGCCAGCAGCTTACATCAAATCACCGGGGAGCTGTTTTTT
TRBV25-1,TRBJ2-1,few,TRBD2,CASSEGGSGGYEQFF,TGTGCCAGCAGTGAAGGAGGTAGCGGGGGATATGAGCAGTTCTTC
TRBV30,TRBJ1-1,few,.,CAWSGRNTEAFF,TGTGCCTGGAGTGGCAGAAACACTGAAGCTTTCTTT
TRBV4-1,TRBJ1-2,once,.,CASSQVGGSGYTF,TGCGCCAGCAGCCAAGTGGGGGGATCTGGCTACACCTTC
TRBV7-6,TRBJ2-1,.,TRBD2,CASSLEVGLAGSYNEQFF,TGTGCCAGCAGCTTAGAAGTTGGTCTAGCGGGTTCCTACAATGAGCAGTTCTTC
TRBV28,TRBJ1-1,.,TRBD1,CASSYRGPTEAFF,TGTGCCAGCAGTTACAGGGGGCCAACTGAAGCTTTCTTT
TRBV19,TRBJ1-1,.,.,CASSMGAGTEAFF,TGTGCCAGTAGTATGGGCGCCGGTACTGAAGCTTTCTTT
TRBV6-1,TRBJ2-1,.,TRBD2,CASSEKGLGLAGGRYNEQFF,TGTGCCAGCAGTGAAAAGGGGCTGGGACTAGCGGGAGGGCGATACAATGAGCAGTTCTTC